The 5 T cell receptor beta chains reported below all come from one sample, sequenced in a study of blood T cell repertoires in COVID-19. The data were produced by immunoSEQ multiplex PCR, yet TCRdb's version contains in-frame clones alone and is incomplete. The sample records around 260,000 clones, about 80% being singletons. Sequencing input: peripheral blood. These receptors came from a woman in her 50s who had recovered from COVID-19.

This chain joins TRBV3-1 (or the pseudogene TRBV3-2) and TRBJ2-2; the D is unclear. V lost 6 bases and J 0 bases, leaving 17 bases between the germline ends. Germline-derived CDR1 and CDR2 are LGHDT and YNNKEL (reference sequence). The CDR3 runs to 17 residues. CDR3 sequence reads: CASRESTGEANTGELFF. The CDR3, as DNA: TGTGCCAGCAGGGAATCGACGGGTGAGGCGAACACCGGGGAGCTGTTTTTT.

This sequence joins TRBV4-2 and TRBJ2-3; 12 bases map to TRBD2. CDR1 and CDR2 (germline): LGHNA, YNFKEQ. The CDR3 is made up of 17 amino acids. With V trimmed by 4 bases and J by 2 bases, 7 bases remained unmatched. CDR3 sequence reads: CASSRTLAGGLTDTQYF. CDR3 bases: TGTGCCAGCAGCCGAACCCTAGCGGGGGGGCTCACAGATACGCAGTATTTT.

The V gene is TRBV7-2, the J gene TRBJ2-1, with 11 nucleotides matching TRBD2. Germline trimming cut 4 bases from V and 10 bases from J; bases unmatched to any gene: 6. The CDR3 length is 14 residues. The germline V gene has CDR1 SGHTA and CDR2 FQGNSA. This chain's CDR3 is CASSWTSGLDEQFF. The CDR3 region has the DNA TGTGCCAGCAGCTGGACTAGCGGGTTGGACGAGCAGTTCTTC.

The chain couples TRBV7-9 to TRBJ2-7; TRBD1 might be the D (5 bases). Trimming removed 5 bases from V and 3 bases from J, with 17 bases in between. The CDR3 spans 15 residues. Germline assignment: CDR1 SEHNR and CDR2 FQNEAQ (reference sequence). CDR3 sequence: CASSPDSESFYEQYF. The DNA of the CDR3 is TGTGCCAGCAGCCCCGACAGCGAGAGCTTCTACGAGCAGTACTTC.

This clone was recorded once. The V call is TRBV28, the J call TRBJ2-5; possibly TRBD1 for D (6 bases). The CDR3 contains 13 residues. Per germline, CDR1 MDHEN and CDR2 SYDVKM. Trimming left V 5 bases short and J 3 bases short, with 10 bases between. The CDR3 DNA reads TGTGCCAGCAGTCGACAGGTTAAAGAGACCCAGTACTTC. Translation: CASSRQVKETQYF.